The 30 T cell receptor beta chains below were found in one sample sequenced in a study of shared clonotypes between healthy human individuals. Cells designated naive CD8 were CD45RO-negative and were positively selected for CCR7, with terminally differentiated effector memory CD45RA+ cells excluded. Libraries were prepared by immunoSEQ multiplex PCR; TCRdb keeps only in-frame clonotypes and omits some of them. The table has 700,000 to 950,000 clones, about 96% seen once. Sequenced input: naive CD8+ T cells sorted from blood. All receptors come from a man aged 25-40 years in good health.

The V call is TRBV7-6, the J call TRBJ2-2; D remains ambiguous. V lost 0 bases and J lost 8, with 16 bases in between. CDR3 length: 16 residues. Germline CDR1 reads SGHVS; CDR2 reads FNYEAQ. In DNA form, the CDR3 reads TGTGCCAGCAGCTTAGCAGTCGCAATCGCCGGGGGGGAGCTGTTTTTT. Amino acid sequence: CASSLAVAIAGGELFF.

The V gene is TRBV27, the J gene TRBJ2-1; the D gene could be TRBD1 or TRBD2 (5 bases each). CDR3 length: 15 amino acids. Germline CDR1 is MNHEY and CDR2 is SMNVEV (reference sequence). V dropped 3 bases and J dropped 9 bases, with 18 bases sitting between them. The CDR3 DNA sequence: TGTGCCAGCAGTTTTATTACGGGAAGTAGGGGTGAGCAGTTCTTC. Its translation is CASSFITGSRGEQFF.

This sequence joins TRBV6-5 and TRBJ2-1; D gene unclear. Deletions cut 10 bases from V and 11 bases from J, with 15 bases between. CDR3 length: 11 amino acids. Germline values: CDR1 MNHEY, CDR2 SVGAGI. The CDR3 region is CATHQTQKQFF. CDR3 coding DNA: TGTGCCACTCATCAGACTCAAAAGCAGTTCTTC.

V gene TRBV4-1 combines with J gene TRBJ2-7; tentatively, D is TRBD1 (5 bases). V lost 2 bases and J 3 bases, leaving 14 bases between the germline ends. Germline V lookup: CDR1 MGHRA, CDR2 YSYEKL. The CDR3 covers 15 residues. CDR3 in DNA: TGCGCCAGCAGCCAAAAGCAAGGACACCTCTACGAGCAGTACTTC. Translated, it gives CASSQKQGHLYEQYF.

The V call is TRBV7-6, the J call TRBJ2-7; no reliable D call. The CDR3 covers 13 residues. Germline CDR1 reads SGHVS; CDR2 reads FNYEAQ. Trimming took 0 bases from V and 2 from J, leaving 5 bases between them. CDR3 sequence: CASSLARTYEQYF. The CDR3 nucleotides read TGTGCCAGCAGCTTAGCTAGAACCTACGAGCAGTACTTC.

The chain recombines TRBV27 with TRBJ1-5; no clear D gene. Trimming left V 3 bases short and J 2 bases short, with 5 bases between. CDR3 length: 13 residues. CDR1 and CDR2 (germline): MNHEY, SMNVEV (reference sequence). The CDR3 DNA is TGTGCCAGCAGTTTTTCTCGCAATCAGCCCCAGCATTTT. Encoded protein: CASSFSRNQPQHF.

The chain uses TRBV12-2 and TRBJ2-7; the table gives TRBD2 as D, unverified against the DNA. TRBV12-2 has pseudogene status. This CDR3 comprises 17 residues. DNA of the CDR3: TGTGCAAGTCGCCTTTCAACCGACCAGCGGAGCTCCTACGAGCAGTACTTC. Its translation is CASRLSTDQRSSYEQYF.

The chain uses TRBV5-1 and TRBJ1-1; no definite D call. V was shortened by 0 bases and J by 4 bases, with 10 bases between the two germline ends. CDR1 and CDR2 from the germline V gene are SGHRS and YFSETQ. The CDR3 runs to 14 residues. The CDR3 DNA reads as TGCGCCAGCAGCTTGGATTCCGGGGTCACTGAAGCTTTCTTT. It codes for CASSLDSGVTEAFF. The full variable domain, with the rest looked up from reference TRBV5-1 and TRBJ1-1, is KAGVTQTPRYLIKTRGQQVTLSCSPISGHRSVSWYQQTPGQGLQFLFEYFSETQRNKGNFPGRFSGRQFSNSRSEMNVSTLELGDSALYLCASSLDSGVTEAFFGQGTRLTVV.

This clone appeared once. This chain links TRBV28 with TRBJ2-1; 9 bases match TRBD2. The CDR3 length is 16 residues. CDR1 and CDR2 from the germline V gene are MDHEN and SYDVKM. The junction had 5 bases not matched to a gene; V was cut back by 5 bases and J by 0 bases. The CDR3 spells CASSPSGISSYNEQFF. CDR3 DNA sequence: TGTGCCAGCAGTCCTAGCGGGATTAGCTCCTACAATGAGCAGTTCTTC.

J is TRBJ2-7 and V is TRBV9, with D possibly being TRBD2 (6 bases). The CDR3 spans 15 residues. Germline V gene data show CDR1 as SGDLS and CDR2 as YYNGEE. V was shortened by 4 bases and J by 2 bases, with 16 bases between the two germline ends. The CDR3 is CASSRQAGVTYEQYF. The CDR3 DNA follows: TGTGCCAGCAGCAGGCAAGCGGGCGTTACCTACGAGCAGTACTTC.

The chain employs TRBV7-9 and TRBJ2-3, with D perhaps TRBD2 (5 bases). Germline CDR1 and CDR2: SEHNR and FQNEAQ (reference sequence). With 8 bases removed from V and 0 bases from J, the gap between germline ends came to 9 bases. The CDR3 runs 13 residues. CDR3 DNA: TGTGCCAGCGAACGGGATAGCACAGATACGCAGTATTTT. It codes for CASERDSTDTQYF. Full variable domain (rest looked up from reference TRBV7-9 and TRBJ2-3): DTGVSQNPRHKITKRGQNVTFRCDPISEHNRLYWYRQTLGQGPEFLTYFQNEAQLEKSRLLSDRFSAERPKGSFSTLEIQRTEQGDSAMYLCASERDSTDTQYFGPGTRLTVL.

V and J are TRBV29-1 and TRBJ2-7; the match to TRBD2 covers 11 bases. This CDR3 has 14 residues. V lost 0 bases and J lost 4; bases outside the gene matches: 2. The V gene's germline CDR1 is SQVTM and CDR2 ANQGSEA. The CDR3 spells CSVEDGTSGYEQYF. CDR3 sequence (DNA): TGCAGCGTTGAAGATGGGACTAGCGGTTACGAGCAGTACTTC.

The V call is TRBV2, the J call TRBJ2-5; maybe TRBD1 (5 bases). The CDR3 sequence is 18 residues long. The V end lost 2 bases, the J end lost 4 bases, and 23 bases lay between the germline ends. Germline V gives CDR1 SNHLY, CDR2 FYNNEI. The CDR3 DNA reads as TGTGCCAGCAGTGAAAGGGCAGGGCCCCTCACCCTCGGAGAGACCCAGTACTTC. Residues: CASSERAGPLTLGETQYF. Variable domain in full (rest from reference TRBV2 and TRBJ2-5): EPEVTQTPSHQVTQMGQEVILRCVPISNHLYFYWYRQILGQKVEFLVSFYNNEISEKSEIFDDQFSVERPDGSNFTLKIRSTKLEDSAMYFCASSERAGPLTLGETQYFGPGTRLLVL.

J is TRBJ2-1 and V is TRBV4-2, with 8 positions matching TRBD2. J was trimmed by 9 bases and V by 9 bases; bases with no gene match: 1. This CDR3 region has 10 residues. Per germline, CDR1 LGHNA and CDR2 YNFKEQ. The CDR3 DNA reads as TGTGCCAGTCGGGGGGGTGAGCAGTTCTTC. Protein sequence: CASRGGEQFF.

The CDR3 bases are TGTGCCAGCAGCTTAGCCACCGGGAGGACGAACACCGGGGAGCTGTTTTTT. Its protein is CASSLATGRTNTGELFF. The rearrangement links TRBV7-6 to TRBJ2-2, with 7 bases fitting TRBD2. The CDR3 loop spans 17 amino acids. Germline values: CDR1 SGHVS, CDR2 FNYEAQ. J was trimmed by 0 bases and V by 0 bases; bases with no gene match: 4.

The rearrangement links TRBV4-1 to TRBJ2-7; D gene unclear. CDR3 size: 13 residues. The V end was cut by 1 base, the J end by 3 bases, with 7 bases between. Germline V lookup: CDR1 MGHRA, CDR2 YSYEKL. In DNA, the CDR3 is TGCGCCAGCAGCCAAGTTCAGCACTACGAGCAGTACTTC. It yields the protein CASSQVQHYEQYF.

This chain uses TRBV7-9 with TRBJ2-5, with 9 nucleotides matching TRBD1. This CDR3 spans 15 amino acids. The V gene end was trimmed by 3 bases and the J gene end by 2 bases; junction bases not matched to a gene: 4. Germline values: CDR1 SEHNR, CDR2 FQNEAQ (reference sequence). CDR3 in amino acids: CASSFGQGWQETQYF. The CDR3 region has the DNA TGTGCCAGCAGCTTCGGACAGGGGTGGCAAGAGACCCAGTACTTC.

The chain is built from TRBV7-9 and TRBJ2-2, with TRBD2 identical over 9 bases. The CDR3 runs 14 residues. The J segment lost 5 bases and the V segment lost 5 bases, leaving 3 bases of the junction unmatched. The germline CDR1 and CDR2 sequences are SEHNR and FQNEAQ (reference sequence). The DNA of the CDR3 is TGTGCCAGCAGCCCCAGCGGGAGGACCGGGGAGCTGTTTTTT. Amino acid sequence: CASSPSGRTGELFF.

V and J are TRBV21-1 and TRBJ1-4; the DNA was not compared with TRBD1, the D call given in the table. TRBV21-1 is classified as a pseudogene. CDR3 length: 19 amino acids. The CDR3 sequence: CASSKATSGQEVTNEKLFF. CDR3 bases: TGTGCCAGCAGCAAAGCAACCTCAGGACAGGAAGTAACTAATGAAAAACTGTTTTTT.

CDR3 bases: TGTGCCAGTAGCGCCAGAGGGGCCAATGAGCAGTTCTTC. It yields the protein CASSARGANEQFF. The chain joins TRBV19 to TRBJ2-1; D may match TRBD1 or TRBD2 (5 bases each). Trimming pared 6 bases from V and 6 bases from J, leaving 12 bases between. Germline V gene data show CDR1 as LNHDA and CDR2 as SQIVND (reference sequence). The CDR3 has 13 residues.

The chain is built from TRBV13 and TRBJ2-7, with 9 bases identical to TRBD2. After removal of 1 base from V and 7 bases from J, the junction contained 8 bases not matched to a gene. Germline CDR1 is PRHDT and CDR2 is FYEKMQ (reference sequence). This CDR3 is 15 amino acids long. In DNA form, the CDR3 reads TGTGCCAGCAGCTTAGCGTCTAGCGGGGCCTTAGAGCAGTACTTC. Residues: CASSLASSGALEQYF.

With respect to this clone: The junction and the germline gene differ at one end; a read error may be behind it. The chain carries TRBV29-1 and TRBJ1-3, with a weak D call TRBD1 (6 bases). The CDR3 length is 15 residues. CDR1 and CDR2 from the germline V gene are SQVTM and ANQGSEA. The CDR3 is CSVEGRDTDGYTIYF. CDR3 in DNA: TGCAGCGTTGAAGGCCGGGACACCGATGGATACACCATATATTTT.

V is TRBV5-6 and J is TRBJ2-7; D gene uncertain. The V end lost 4 bases, the J end lost 2 bases, and 13 bases lay between the germline ends. Germline-derived CDR1 and CDR2 are SGHDT and YYEEEE. CDR3 length: 14 amino acids. CDR3 in amino acids: CASSLGGNAYEQYF. DNA of the CDR3: TGTGCCAGCAGCCTGGGTGGAAACGCCTACGAGCAGTACTTC.

The gene calls are TRBV27 and TRBJ2-7; no reliable D call. Deletions cut 2 bases from V and 7 bases from J, with 12 bases between. The germline V gene has CDR1 MNHEY and CDR2 SMNVEV (reference sequence). There are 13 residues in the CDR3. CDR3 sequence: CASSLRFQREQYF. In DNA, the CDR3 is TGTGCCAGCAGTTTAAGGTTTCAGAGGGAGCAGTACTTC.

As regards this clone: The sample contains more than one DNA sequence encoding this CDR3. This chain uses TRBV29-1 with TRBJ2-7; D tentatively reads TRBD1 or TRBD2 (5 bases each). Germline assignment: CDR1 SQVTM and CDR2 ANQGSEA. With 5 bases removed from V and 0 bases from J, the gap between germline ends came to 8 bases. The CDR3 runs to 12 residues. The chain's CDR3 is CSVSGTSYEQYF. CDR3 bases: TGCAGCGTTTCCGGGACCTCCTACGAGCAGTACTTC.

This rearrangement joins TRBV15 to TRBJ1-5; TRBD1 is a possible D gene (6 bases). Trimming shortened V by 1 base and J by 3 bases, and 10 bases separated the two germline ends. CDR1 LNHNV and CDR2 YYDKDF come from the germline V gene (reference sequence). The CDR3 has 15 amino acids. CDR3 in DNA: TGTGCCACCAGCAGAGGCAGGGGCCTCAATCAGCCCCAGCATTTT. This translates into CATSRGRGLNQPQHF.

The chain combines TRBV28 with TRBJ2-2; 9 nucleotides line up with TRBD2. This CDR3 has 18 residues. J was trimmed by 4 bases and V by 3 bases; bases with no gene match: 12. CDR1 and CDR2 (germline): MDHEN, SYDVKM. In DNA, the CDR3 is TGTGCCAGCAGTTTCGTCCCGGGTGGAGCGGGGGGCACCGGGGAGCTGTTTTTT. Translating it yields CASSFVPGGAGGTGELFF.

The gene calls are TRBV5-5 and TRBJ1-1; D gene uncertain. The CDR3 loop spans 14 amino acids. Germline V gene lookup returns CDR1 SGHKS and CDR2 YYEKEE (reference sequence). V lost 0 bases to trimming and J lost 0 bases, with 6 bases between them. CDR3 protein: CASSLGLMNTEAFF. CDR3 sequence (DNA): TGTGCCAGCAGCTTGGGCCTCATGAACACTGAAGCTTTCTTT.

The chain is built from TRBV30 and TRBJ2-3, with 8 bases aligning to TRBD2. Trimming took 4 bases from V and 1 from J; bases not matched to a gene: 16. CDR3 length: 18 residues. Germline V gene data show CDR1 as GTSNPN and CDR2 as SVGIG (reference sequence). The CDR3, as DNA: TGTGCCTGGAAAGTATATGGGACTAGGTCCATGGGCACAGATACGCAGTATTTT. This sequence encodes CAWKVYGTRSMGTDTQYF.

This chain connects TRBV5-1 to TRBJ2-6; D is tentatively TRBD1 or TRBD2 (5 bases each). V lost 3 bases and J 0 bases, leaving 13 bases between the germline ends. The CDR3 sequence is 17 residues long. The germline CDR1 and CDR2 sequences are SGHRS and YFSETQ. The CDR3 sequence is CASSWTGRLSGANVLTF. The CDR3 nucleotides are TGCGCCAGCAGCTGGACGGGACGTCTCTCTGGGGCCAACGTCCTGACTTTC.